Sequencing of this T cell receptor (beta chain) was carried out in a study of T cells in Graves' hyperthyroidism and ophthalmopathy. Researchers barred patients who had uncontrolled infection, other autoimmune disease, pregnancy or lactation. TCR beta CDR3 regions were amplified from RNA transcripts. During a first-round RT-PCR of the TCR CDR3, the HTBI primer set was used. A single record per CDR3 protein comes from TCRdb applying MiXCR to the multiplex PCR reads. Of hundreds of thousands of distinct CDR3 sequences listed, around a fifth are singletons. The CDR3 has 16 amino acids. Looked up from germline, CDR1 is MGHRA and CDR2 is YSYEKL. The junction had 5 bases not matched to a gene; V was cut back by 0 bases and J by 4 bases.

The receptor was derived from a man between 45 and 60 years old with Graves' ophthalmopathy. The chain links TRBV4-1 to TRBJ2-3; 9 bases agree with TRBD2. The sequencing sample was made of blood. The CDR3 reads CASSQEVTSGPDTQYF. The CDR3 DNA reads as TGCGCCAGCAGCCAAGAGGTCACTAGCGGGCCAGATACGCAGTATTTT.